Presented here are 10 T cell receptor beta chains from one specimen sequenced in a study of identical twins. From the 5' RACE reads, TCRdb called clonotypes with MiXCR, one entry per CDR3 protein. This sample carries 500,000 to 550,000 distinct CDR3 sequences, more than 20% of them seen once, and the ten largest clones take 0.45% to 0.5%. In addition, the sample was reused for a study of yellow fever vaccine responses in identical twins.

The sequenced sample was CD4+ T cells sorted from blood. All receptors derive from a woman younger than 30 in good health.

To note about this clonotype: Since the CDR3 does not end with the conserved phenylalanine or tryptophan, this likely comes from a read error. The limits of the CDR3 on the DNA are not certain, so only TCRdb's listed CDR3 is given. The chain combines TRBV7-9 with TRBJ2-1; TRBD1 is the table's D call, not checked against the DNA. The CDR3 spans 9 amino acids, including both terminal residues. Germline-derived CDR1 and CDR2 are SEHNR and FQNEAQ (reference sequence). Here the CDR3 reads CASSLVGGI.

This clonotype has only a few counts. V is TRBV10-3 and J is TRBJ1-1; D is ambiguous. This CDR3 contains 15 residues. Trimming removed 7 bases from V and 2 bases from J, with 17 bases in between. Germline V gene data show CDR1 as ENHRY and CDR2 as SYGVKD. The CDR3 bases are TGTGCCATCAAGGGCACTAGCAGCGGAAACACTGAAGCTTTCTTT. Protein sequence: CAIKGTSSGNTEAFF.

The V call is TRBV5-1, the J call TRBJ2-2, with D perhaps matching TRBD1 (6 bases). This CDR3 region has 16 residues. The germline V gene encodes CDR1 SGHRS and CDR2 YFSETQ. Trimming stripped 0 bases from V and 4 bases from J, with 13 bases between. The DNA of the CDR3 is TGCGCCAGCAGCTTGGGGGGGCCTATGATCACCGGGGAGCTGTTTTTT. Protein product: CASSLGGPMITGELFF.

This clonotype was picked up many times. V and J are TRBV7-3 and TRBJ2-7, with 8 bases identical to TRBD1. V shed 8 bases and J 0 bases; nucleotides not matched to a gene: 12. CDR1 and CDR2 from the germline V gene are SGHTA and FQGTGA. The CDR3 has 16 residues. CDR3 in DNA: TGTGCCAGCCTACGACCGAGGGGGACAGGCTCCTACGAGCAGTACTTC. It encodes CASLRPRGTGSYEQYF.

Many counts were recorded for this clonotype. The chain has TRBV12-3 or TRBV12-4 and TRBJ2-1, with 12 bases lining up with TRBD1. The junction had 7 bases not matched to a gene; V was cut back by 4 bases and J by 9 bases. This CDR3 is 15 amino acids long. The CDR3 protein is CASSSGDRGLSEQFF. In nucleotides, the CDR3 is TGTGCCAGCAGTTCGGGGGACAGGGGGCTAAGTGAGCAGTTCTTC.

The chain employs TRBV7-9 and TRBJ2-7, with unresolved D. Germline V lookup: CDR1 SEHNR, CDR2 FQNEAQ (reference sequence). V was shortened by 3 bases and J by 4 bases, with 19 bases between the two germline ends. This CDR3 has 16 residues. CDR3 bases: TGTGCCAGCAGCTTGAATACACCCCTAAAGCCTTACGAGCAGTACTTC. This sequence encodes CASSLNTPLKPYEQYF.

This clonotype was detected only a few times. As DNA, the CDR3 is TGTGCCAGCAGCGTAGGGCAGGCGGGAGAAGCTGTCCAAGAGACCCAGTACTTC. This translates into CASSVGQAGEAVQETQYF. The chain employs TRBV9 and TRBJ2-5, with TRBD2 matching over 7 bases. The CDR3 runs 18 residues. The germline V gene has CDR1 SGDLS and CDR2 YYNGEE. V shed 0 bases and J 1 base; nucleotides not matched to a gene: 12.

This clonotype was observed a handful of times. V usage is TRBV5-6 and J usage is TRBJ2-1, with 9 positions matching TRBD1. The J segment lost 4 bases and the V segment lost 5 bases, leaving 7 bases of the junction unmatched. The CDR3 is 15 amino acids. Germline CDR1 SGHDT, CDR2 YYEEEE. The chain's CDR3 is CASSSTGGVYNEQFF. In DNA form, the CDR3 reads TGTGCCAGCAGTTCAACAGGGGGCGTGTACAATGAGCAGTTCTTC.

The V gene is TRBV2, the J gene TRBJ1-6; TRBD1 matches 9 bases. Trimming at V came to 6 bases and at J to 10 bases, leaving 7 bases not matched to a gene. The CDR3 is made up of 14 amino acids. Germline V gene data show CDR1 as SNHLY and CDR2 as FYNNEI. In DNA, the CDR3 is TGTGCCAGCAGCAGAGGACAGGGGTTCTCACCCCTCCACTTT. Protein: CASSRGQGFSPLHF.

This rearrangement joins TRBV20-1 to TRBJ2-3; D possibly matches TRBD1 or TRBD2 (5 bases each). Trimming cost V 6 bases and J 4 bases, with 20 bases left between them. The CDR3 spans 15 residues. The V gene's germline CDR1 is DFQATT and CDR2 SNEGSKA (reference sequence). The chain's CDR3 is CSAIHPGPRADTQYF. CDR3 DNA: TGCAGTGCAATTCACCCGGGACCAAGAGCAGATACGCAGTATTTT.